This TCR beta chain appears in the sequencing data of a study of blood T cell repertoires in COVID-19. Study overall: Whether acute or convalescent, the COVID-19 samples came from the United States, Italy and Spain.

Clones were read by immunoSEQ multiplex PCR, and TCRdb kept only the in-frame ones, dropping some. The data contain about 130,000 clones, roughly 86% of them singletons. Trimming left V 8 bases short and J 4 bases short, with 21 bases between. The V gene's germline CDR1 is MDHEN and CDR2 SYDVKM. CDR3 length: 16 amino acids. The sequence came from a woman in her sixties or seventies with COVID-19, enrolled during active disease. Sequencing was carried out using peripheral blood. The chain employs TRBV28 and TRBJ2-1, with a tentative D call TRBD2 (7 bases). The CDR3 DNA reads TGTGCCAGCCCCATCCCCGGGGGGCCAGAGTACAATGAGCAGTTCTTC. Translation: CASPIPGGPEYNEQFF.